This record looks at one T cell receptor beta chain sequence and its context. Losses at the gene ends were 2 bases for V and 3 bases for J; bases not matched to a gene: 3. The CDR3 sequence is 15 residues long. The sample originates from a study of T cells in Graves' hyperthyroidism and ophthalmopathy. The blood specimen was taken at initial hyperthyroidism diagnosis, before any ophthalmopathy symptoms. Regions amplified from RNA transcripts were the TCR beta CDR3 regions. Initially, a first-round RT-PCR of the TCR CDR3 employed the HTBI primer set. TCRdb processed the multiplex PCR reads anew with MiXCR; each CDR3 protein has one entry. The sample yields about 770,000 distinct CDR3 sequences, around 19% seen once.

The sequence was obtained from a woman in her 50s with Graves' hyperthyroidism that later progressed to Graves' ophthalmopathy. The chain combines TRBV12-3 or TRBV12-4 with TRBJ1-3; 8 bases fit TRBD1. Sequencing input: blood. For the CDR3, the DNA is TGTGCCAGCAGTTTAATGACAGGGGTTGGAAACACCATATATTTT. Residues: CASSLMTGVGNTIYF.